Each of the 4 T cell receptor beta chains below was sequenced from the same sample in a study of CD8+ T cells in alopecia areata. Sample treatment: oral pan-JAK inhibitor, 5-10 mg twice daily. Sequencing templates came from extracted RNA that was reverse transcribed into cDNA. Some clones are missing from TCRdb's copy, which holds only in-frame ones; the method was immunoSEQ multiplex PCR. The data show around 120,000 clones, 60% to 65% seen once. Sequencing used CD4+ T cells sorted from blood, obtained at week 4, from a patient treated with tofacitinib. These receptors were obtained from a human donor with alopecia areata.

This clone was picked up one time. The chain carries TRBV15 and TRBJ2-5, with D perhaps given as TRBD1 or TRBD2 (5 bases each). V dropped 1 base and J dropped 3 bases, with 9 bases sitting between them. The length of the CDR3 is 14 residues. From germline, CDR1 is LNHNV and CDR2 YYDKDF (reference sequence). DNA for the CDR3: TGTGCCACCAGCAGAGGGGGGAATGAAGAGACCCAGTACTTC. It yields the protein CATSRGGNEETQYF.

CDR3 DNA sequence: TGTGCCTGGAGTCAACCGCGAGAGGCGGAAGATACGCAGTATTTT. Amino acid sequence: CAWSQPREAEDTQYF. The chain uses TRBV30 and TRBJ2-3, with D unclear. The CDR3 consists of 15 residues. Trimming stripped 2 bases from V and 5 bases from J, with 17 bases between. Germline assignment: CDR1 GTSNPN and CDR2 SVGIG (reference sequence).

The sample holds a few counts of this clone. V is TRBV29-1 and J is TRBJ1-4; no clear D. The CDR3 length is 12 residues. The V end was cut by 6 bases, the J end by 8 bases, with 13 bases between. The germline V gene encodes CDR1 SQVTM and CDR2 ANQGSEA. The CDR3 nucleotides are TGCAGCGTCCGGGCAGGTGGAGAAAAACTGTTTTTT. Its translation: CSVRAGGEKLFF.

The V gene is TRBV29-1, the J gene TRBJ2-1; 8 positions match TRBD1. CDR1 and CDR2 (germline): SQVTM, ANQGSEA. The J segment lost 10 bases and the V segment lost 6 bases, leaving 11 bases of the junction unmatched. This CDR3 has 13 amino acids. The CDR3 sequence: CSVNTRGQEEQFF. CDR3 DNA sequence: TGCAGCGTCAACACGAGGGGACAGGAGGAGCAGTTCTTC.